This TCR beta chain was retrieved from a study of blood T cell repertoires in COVID-19 (dated by TCRdb to the early 2020s). At the level of the whole study: Samples from collaborators originated in the United States, Italy and Spain and spanned both the acute and convalescent phases of COVID-19. Subjects who had been exposed to COVID-19, were actively infected with it, or had recovered from it provided the deeply sampled blood TCRbeta repertoires that made up the dataset. The prospective study material was composed of cDNA or gDNA derived from T cells, B-cell-depleted T cells, or PBMCs. Where available, HLA class I and class II types were obtained from metadata supplied by the sample provider rather than from assay-based typing. The repertoires were released in a freely available public database meant as a resource for research on the immune response to SARS-CoV-2. The samples were drawn from two sources: the first 160 participants of the ongoing ImmuneRACE study, and 1,200 or so subjects contributed by 6 global collaborators. The sample metadata nearly always contained a de-identified subject ID, COVID-19 status, age in years and sex. Paper-wide results and their limitations: The amount of clinical and demographic metadata varied by source and participant and was provided uncurated.

Whole blood was collected in K2EDTA tubes by collaborating institutions according to the institutions' own protocols. For TCRbeta analysis, collaborators shipped samples as frozen whole blood, isolated PBMCs, or DNA extracted from either of those sample types. Including the terminal cysteine and phenylalanine, the CDR3 comprises 13 residues. The DNA shown is the 39-base CDR3, in frame from base 1. V is reduced by 4 bases and J by 2 bases, leaving a spacing of 10 bases between them. CDR1 and CDR2 are drawn from the germline V gene (reference sequence): SGHNT, YYREEE. A remark on this clone: It has no known antigen specificity. Qualities for individual bases were not recorded, and no much larger clone is one base off.

TCRbeta CDR3 regions were amplified from genomic DNA by means of the immunoSEQ Assay, a bias-controlled multiplex PCR. As for the authors' bioinformatics: Within the assay, amplification of reference gene primers was used to estimate how many nucleated cells each sample contained. Sequence reads were collapsed and filtered to measure the absolute abundance of every unique TCRbeta CDR3 rearrangement. For each sample, productive Simpson clonality was calculated as the square root of Simpson's diversity index across productive rearrangements. TCRdb provides this immuneACCESS table in a form limited to in-frame rearrangements. Some clones are lacking; in checked studies, under half of them reflect an unresolved V gene, and why the rest are absent is not known. For V, J and clone size, that table is used; D and trimming come from the DNA. This sample holds around 100,000 clones; roughly 86% were observed only once. Of the sample, 11% is held by the ten largest clones.

Sequenced material: peripheral blood. Here the chain combines TRBV5-4 and TRBJ2-7; TRBD2 is perhaps the D gene, given 5 matching bases. The sequence was collected from a woman aged 30 to 39 with acute or convalescent COVID-19. The CDR3 region: CASSPGLAYEQYF. The base sequence is TGTGCCAGCAGCCCCGGACTTGCCTACGAGCAGTACTTC.